Given below is one T cell receptor beta chain in context. As processed by the authors: Researchers report that nucleated cell counts were estimated from reference gene primer amplification. Profiling relied on immunoSEQ multiplex PCR, and the TCRdb table lists in-frame clones only, not all of them. V and J calls and clone size are those listed in that table; D and trimming were worked out from the DNA. The sample shows about 87,000 clones, roughly 80% of them seen only once. V lost 4 bases and J lost 0; bases outside the gene matches: 5. Germline CDR1 reads SGHAT; CDR2 reads FQNNGV. This CDR3 has 16 amino acids. This sample stems from a study of blood T cell repertoires in COVID-19. Across the study: Sites in the United States, Italy and Spain provided acute and convalescent COVID-19 samples. PBMCs, B-cell-depleted T cells, or T cells were the source of the cDNA or gDNA that made up the material.

This clonotype was obtained from a woman at least 80 years old with active or convalescent COVID-19. The sequencing sample was made of peripheral blood. The J gene is TRBJ1-4, the V gene TRBV11-2; 7 bases line up with TRBD1. The chain's CDR3 is CASSWGDRSTNEKLFF. The DNA for the CDR3 is TGTGCCAGCAGCTGGGGGGACAGATCAACTAATGAAAAACTGTTTTTT.